Listed here is a single T cell receptor beta chain. No antigen is known for it. The entry originates in a study of cytomegalovirus exposure and HLA in healthy donors. Overall study context: In an earlier analysis, around 100 million unique TCR beta sequences were found from some 170 million T cells.

Study-wide results and caveats: Most TCR beta V segments were productive about 87% or about 30% of the time in an earlier analysis.

With 60 Vbeta and 13 Jbeta primers, the PCR was carried out. Methods used by the authors: Approximately 87 million unique TCR beta chains, 9 million to 11 million shared, were counted in a later analysis. TCRdb's copy holds only in-frame clones and misses some; the assay was immunoSEQ multiplex PCR. From that table come the V and J calls and clone size; the DNA was used to work out D and trimming. The sample includes around 200,000 clones, 70% to 90% of them seen just once. The CDR3 is 15 residues long. Germline assignment: CDR1 LNHDA and CDR2 SQIVND (reference sequence). The ends were cut back, 3 bases at V and 4 bases at J, with 13 bases in the middle.

The source is a woman aged 30 to 39 in good health and CMV-seronegative. V and J are TRBV19 and TRBJ2-1, with D possibly being TRBD1 (6 bases). The sequenced sample was PBMCs. The CDR3 DNA sequence: TGTGCCAGTAGTATGTGGGACACTAAATACAATGAGCAGTTCTTC. It encodes CASSMWDTKYNEQFF.